Below, 2 T cell receptor beta chains from the same sample are listed, as sequenced in a study of T-cell memory formation after mild COVID-19. From the 5' RACE reads, TCRdb called clonotypes with MiXCR, one entry per CDR3 protein. This table has a few hundred thousand distinct CDR3 sequences, roughly 15% appearing once. Sample: PBMCs or a T cell subset sorted from them (not recorded which). The receptors shown here come from a man aged 18 to 35 who had mild COVID-19 (a few samples of this study predate the infection). Cell type and time point are not known.

The chain recombines TRBV7-9 with TRBJ1-2; perhaps TRBD1 as D (5 bases). Germline-derived CDR1 and CDR2 are SEHNR and FQNEAQ (reference sequence). Trimming stripped 3 bases from V and 2 bases from J, with 16 bases between. The CDR3 runs 16 residues. The CDR3 reads CASSLYWSGDNYGYTF. CDR3 coding DNA: TGTGCCAGCAGCTTGTATTGGTCCGGGGACAACTATGGCTACACCTTC.

This clonotype has more than one count but fewer than ten. The chain uses TRBV29-1 and TRBJ2-5, with D perhaps TRBD1 or TRBD2 (5 bases each). V was clipped by 7 bases and J by 4 bases, with 13 bases between them. The CDR3 length is 12 residues. Germline V lookup: CDR1 SQVTM, CDR2 ANQGSEA. CDR3 DNA sequence: TGCAGCGGTACGGGGCCCGGAGAGACCCAGTACTTC. It codes for CSGTGPGETQYF.